This T cell receptor beta chain came from a study of blood T cell repertoires in COVID-19. Overall study: The study drew acute and convalescent COVID-19 samples from the United States, Italy and Spain. The cDNA or gDNA used as material had been derived from T cells, B-cell-depleted T cells, or PBMCs.

The V gene's germline CDR1 is SGHNT and CDR2 YYREEE (reference sequence). Trimming cost V 4 bases and J 5 bases; bases outside gene matches: 6. The CDR3 runs 16 residues. This clone was detected once. Original processing notes: From reference gene primer amplification, estimates of nucleated cell counts were derived. Using immunoSEQ multiplex PCR, the repertoire was profiled, and TCRdb retains in-frame clones only, with some absent. That table is the source of V, J and clone size, and D and trimming were worked out from the DNA. The sample has 110,000 to 150,000 clones; 75% to 90% are singletons. Sequences were obtained from peripheral blood. The sequence was collected from a man aged 55 to 69 with active or convalescent COVID-19. V is TRBV5-4 and J is TRBJ2-3, with TRBD2 matching over 14 bases. The CDR3 is CASSETSGRAIDTQYF. The CDR3 bases are TGTGCCAGCAGCGAGACTAGCGGGAGGGCCATAGATACGCAGTATTTT.